These 24 T cell receptor beta chains were sequenced from one sample in a study of T cell repertoires in cytomegalovirus infection. MiXCR, run by TCRdb on the reads, gives a single entry per CDR3 protein. The data contain 250,000 or so distinct CDR3 sequences, 9% to 15% of them seen just once; the ten biggest clones take up 1.5% to 2%. The material sequenced was PBMCs. These TCRs come from a human donor in good health (CMV status not recorded). Some clones in this sample may be carry-over from other donors' samples.

Ten or more counts support this clonotype. The chain recombines TRBV7-9 with TRBJ2-1; possible D gene TRBD2, 6 bases. Germline V gene lookup returns CDR1 SEHNR and CDR2 FQNEAQ (reference sequence). The CDR3 length is 15 residues. V was pared by 4 bases and J by 0 bases, with 10 bases between. CDR3 in amino acids: CASSSSTSSYNEQFF. DNA for the CDR3: TGTGCCAGCAGCTCCTCGACTAGCTCCTACAATGAGCAGTTCTTC.

The chain links TRBV28 to TRBJ2-5; D is ambiguous. V lost 3 bases and J lost 4, with 9 bases in between. This CDR3 comprises 13 residues. Per the germline V gene, CDR1 is MDHEN and CDR2 is SYDVKM. The CDR3 here is CASSLRIPETQYF. Written as DNA, the CDR3 is TGTGCCAGCAGTTTGCGGATCCCAGAGACCCAGTACTTC.

This clonotype has just a few counts. The chain combines TRBV6-1 with TRBJ2-7; the match to TRBD2 covers 10 bases. This CDR3 spans 15 amino acids. Germline V gene sequence: CDR1 MNHNS, CDR2 SASEGT. V dropped 2 bases and J dropped 6; count of bases not matched to a gene: 7. The CDR3 loop reads CASSESSGGALEQYF. The CDR3 region has the DNA TGTGCCAGCAGTGAATCAAGCGGGGGGGCACTCGAGCAGTACTTC.

This clonotype was found a few times. The rearrangement joins TRBV9 to TRBJ2-1; D perhaps matches TRBD2 (5 bases). From germline, CDR1 is SGDLS and CDR2 YYNGEE. This CDR3 has 16 amino acids. The germline V and J ends were trimmed by 1 base and 7 bases, with 18 bases remaining between them. The CDR3 reads CASSVTVGLAANEQFF. DNA for the CDR3: TGTGCCAGCAGCGTAACAGTTGGGCTAGCAGCGAATGAGCAGTTCTTC.

The sample holds many counts of this clonotype. The chain joins TRBV28 to TRBJ1-1, with D maybe TRBD1 (5 bases). Trimming took 5 bases from V and 0 from J, leaving 13 bases between them. The V gene's germline CDR1 is MDHEN and CDR2 SYDVKM. The CDR3 runs to 15 residues. The CDR3 sequence: CASSPSGTVNTEAFF. In DNA form, the CDR3 reads TGTGCCAGCAGTCCATCCGGGACGGTGAACACTGAAGCTTTCTTT. Full variable domain (remainder filled in from reference TRBV28 and TRBJ1-1): DVKVTQSSRYLVKRTGEKVFLECVQDMDHENMFWYRQDPGLGLRLIYFSYDVKMKEKGDIPEGYSVSREKKERFSLILESASTNQTSMYLCASSPSGTVNTEAFFGQGTRLTVV.

The V gene is TRBV3-1, the J gene TRBJ2-3, with 10 bases matching TRBD2. Germline assignment: CDR1 LGHDT and CDR2 YNNKEL (reference sequence). V trimming: 1 base; J trimming: 10 bases; junction bases outside the gene matches: 14. The CDR3 sequence is 17 residues long. In DNA form, the CDR3 reads TGTGCCAGCAGCCAAGGGGCTAGCGGGGGTTCATTAGTTGCGCAGTATTTT. This encodes CASSQGASGGSLVAQYF.

The table lists this clonotype with many counts. The chain uses TRBV20-1 and TRBJ2-7; 8 bases match TRBD2. Germline values: CDR1 DFQATT, CDR2 SNEGSKA (reference sequence). Trimming at V came to 5 bases and at J to 3 bases, leaving 6 bases not matched to a gene. The CDR3 loop spans 13 amino acids. The CDR3 bases are TGCAGTGCTCCGGCCAGCGGGGGCTACGAGCAGTACTTC. It specifies CSAPASGGYEQYF.

J is TRBJ2-7 and V is TRBV6-5; TRBD2 is a possible D gene (5 bases). There are 14 residues in the CDR3. Germline CDR1 and CDR2: MNHEY and SVGAGI. V lost 4 bases, J lost 2 bases, and 12 bases lay in between. This CDR3 is CASSLLGEAYEQYF. DNA for the CDR3: TGTGCCAGCAGTTTACTAGGTGAGGCCTACGAGCAGTACTTC.

This clonotype was seen repeatedly, ten times or more. The V and J genes are TRBV28 and TRBJ2-5, with D perhaps TRBD2 (5 bases). Germline loops: CDR1 MDHEN, CDR2 SYDVKM. V was shortened by 7 bases and J by 5 bases, with 17 bases between the two germline ends. The CDR3 contains 14 residues. The CDR3 DNA reads as TGTGCCAGCACCCCCGGGCCGGCGGGTGAGACCCAGTACTTC. Translated, it gives CASTPGPAGETQYF.

V and J are TRBV25-1 and TRBJ1-1; tentative D call: TRBD1 (5 bases). This CDR3 has 15 residues. Trimming removed 5 bases from V and 8 bases from J, with 21 bases in between. The germline V gene encodes CDR1 MGHDK and CDR2 SYGVNS. The CDR3 reads CASSPGTGEGREAFF. CDR3 bases: TGTGCCAGCAGTCCGGGGACTGGGGAGGGTAGGGAAGCTTTCTTT.

The J gene is TRBJ2-7, the V gene TRBV6-2 or TRBV6-3; 8 bases line up with TRBD1. The CDR3 spans 15 residues. The V gene's germline CDR1 is MNHEY and CDR2 SVGEGT. V was clipped by 6 bases and J by 0 bases; unmatched bases: 7. Written as DNA, the CDR3 is TGTGCCAGCAGAACTAGAGGGACAGGCTCCTACGAGCAGTACTTC. Residues: CASRTRGTGSYEQYF.

This clonotype was found many times. The rearrangement uses TRBV5-4 and TRBJ1-2; D uncertain. The CDR3 extends over 13 amino acids. Trimming took off 2 bases at V and 8 bases at J, with 13 bases between the two ends. Germline CDR1 reads SGHNT; CDR2 reads YYREEE (reference sequence). CDR3 bases: TGTGCCAGCAGCTTAGTTCCGGGAGACGGCTACACCTTC. Protein product: CASSLVPGDGYTF.

The genes are TRBV29-1 and TRBJ2-3; 8 nucleotides agree with TRBD1. V shed 4 bases, J shed 4 bases, and the junction held 7 bases outside the gene matches. Germline CDR1 is SQVTM and CDR2 is ANQGSEA. The CDR3 length is 14 residues. For the CDR3, the DNA is TGCAGCGTTGGCTCTTTACAGGGGGCAGATACGCAGTATTTT. Translating it yields CSVGSLQGADTQYF.

Notes on this clonotype: A much more abundant neighbour one base away suggests this may be a read error. The rearrangement links TRBV28 to TRBJ2-7; 11 bases are a match to TRBD1. With V trimmed by 8 bases and J by 5 bases, 8 bases remained unmatched. Germline CDR1 is MDHEN and CDR2 is SYDVKM. The CDR3 length is 14 residues. CDR3 in DNA: TGTGCCAGCGGGACAGGGGGGGATATTCACGAGCAGTACTTC. Encoded protein: CASGTGGDIHEQYF.

With respect to this clonotype: A much larger clone sits a single nucleotide away, making a read error possible. The CDR3 coding sequence is TGTGCCAGCAGCTTATCCGGCAGGAACTCTGAAGCTTTCTTT. Translating gives CASSLSGRNSEAFF. This chain joins TRBV11-2 and TRBJ1-1; D call uncertain. The CDR3 spans 14 residues. Germline values: CDR1 SGHAT, CDR2 FQNNGV.

This clonotype appeared a few times. CDR3 amino acids: CSVLGGPEKLFF. The CDR3 DNA follows: TGCAGCGTTTTGGGGGGGCCTGAAAAACTGTTTTTT. This chain links TRBV29-1 with TRBJ1-4; D perhaps matches TRBD1 (6 bases). Between the trimmed V and J ends, which lost 5 bases and 7 bases, there was a span of 11 bases. The germline V gene encodes CDR1 SQVTM and CDR2 ANQGSEA. This CDR3 is 12 amino acids long.

This clonotype was seen repeatedly, ten times or more. The rearrangement links TRBV7-9 to TRBJ2-3, with D hard to call. The CDR3 runs to 13 residues. Germline values: CDR1 SEHNR, CDR2 FQNEAQ (reference sequence). V shed 8 bases and J shed 6 bases, with 15 bases lying between them. DNA for the CDR3: TGTGCCAGCGAGGACCGAGTACACGATACGCAGTATTTT. Its translation is CASEDRVHDTQYF.

This clonotype was recorded a few times. V usage is TRBV12-5 and J usage is TRBJ1-5, with TRBD1 identical over 7 bases. The junction had 6 bases not matched to a gene; V was cut back by 1 base and J by 9 bases. CDR3 size: 14 residues. Germline loops: CDR1 LGHNT, CDR2 FRNRAP. CDR3 amino acids: CASGLEGARRPQHF. The CDR3 DNA follows: TGTGCTAGTGGTTTGGAGGGGGCACGTCGGCCCCAGCATTTT.

This clonotype was seen ten or more times. This rearrangement joins TRBV7-2 to TRBJ1-5; TRBD1 aligns across 7 bases. Germline V gene data show CDR1 as SGHTA and CDR2 as FQGNSA. Trimming cost V 1 base and J 6 bases; bases outside gene matches: 3. The CDR3 has 14 amino acids. CDR3 in amino acids: CASSLDRGLQPQHF. CDR3 coding DNA: TGTGCCAGCAGCTTAGACAGGGGCCTTCAGCCCCAGCATTTT.

This chain joins TRBV20-1 and TRBJ1-6; D is ambiguous. Germline V gene lookup returns CDR1 DFQATT and CDR2 SNEGSKA (reference sequence). Trimming took off 1 base at V and 3 bases at J, with 10 bases between the two ends. The CDR3 totals 15 residues. CDR3: CSARAVDGYNSPLHF. The CDR3 bases are TGCAGTGCTAGAGCCGTCGACGGCTATAATTCACCCCTCCACTTT.

The chain joins TRBV19 to TRBJ2-5, with D possibly TRBD2 on 5 matching bases. There are 15 residues in the CDR3. Germline CDR1 LNHDA, CDR2 SQIVND (reference sequence). Trimming stripped 1 base from V and 5 bases from J, with 14 bases between. Here the CDR3 reads CASSIVPRDGETQYF. For the CDR3, the DNA is TGTGCCAGTAGTATAGTCCCCCGGGATGGGGAGACCCAGTACTTC.

In this sample, this clonotype turned up many times. The CDR3 loop reads CASTQTIGTEETQYF. In DNA form, the CDR3 reads TGTGCCAGCACACAAACTATCGGGACAGAAGAGACCCAGTACTTC. The V and J genes are TRBV11-2 and TRBJ2-5; 7 bases match TRBD1. V was pared by 7 bases and J by 3 bases, with 11 bases of the junction left unmatched. CDR1 and CDR2 (germline): SGHAT, FQNNGV. There are 15 residues in the CDR3.

At least ten counts were recorded for this clonotype. This chain links TRBV7-2 with TRBJ2-7; D gene ambiguous. V shed 1 base and J shed 5 bases, with 12 bases lying between them. This CDR3 has 14 amino acids. Germline assignment: CDR1 SGHTA and CDR2 FQGNSA. CDR3 DNA sequence: TGTGCCAGCAGCTTAGGGGATAGCCGAAACGAGCAGTACTTC. Amino acid sequence: CASSLGDSRNEQYF. Based on the CDR3 plus reference TRBV7-2 and TRBJ2-7, the full variable domain is GAGVSQSPSNKVTEKGKDVELRCDPISGHTALYWYRQSLGQGLEFLIYFQGNSAPDKSGLPSDRFSAERTGGSVSTLTIQRTQQEDSAVYLCASSLGDSRNEQYFGPGTRLTVT.

This clonotype was observed a few times. The chain links TRBV7-9 to TRBJ1-5; D is possibly TRBD1 (5 bases). The CDR3 has 17 amino acids. Trimming took off 4 bases at V and 0 bases at J, with 16 bases between the two ends. Germline V gene data show CDR1 as SEHNR and CDR2 as FQNEAQ (reference sequence). Here the CDR3 reads CASSYPGRQPSNQPQHF. The CDR3 DNA sequence: TGTGCCAGCAGCTACCCGGGAAGACAGCCTAGCAATCAGCCCCAGCATTTT.